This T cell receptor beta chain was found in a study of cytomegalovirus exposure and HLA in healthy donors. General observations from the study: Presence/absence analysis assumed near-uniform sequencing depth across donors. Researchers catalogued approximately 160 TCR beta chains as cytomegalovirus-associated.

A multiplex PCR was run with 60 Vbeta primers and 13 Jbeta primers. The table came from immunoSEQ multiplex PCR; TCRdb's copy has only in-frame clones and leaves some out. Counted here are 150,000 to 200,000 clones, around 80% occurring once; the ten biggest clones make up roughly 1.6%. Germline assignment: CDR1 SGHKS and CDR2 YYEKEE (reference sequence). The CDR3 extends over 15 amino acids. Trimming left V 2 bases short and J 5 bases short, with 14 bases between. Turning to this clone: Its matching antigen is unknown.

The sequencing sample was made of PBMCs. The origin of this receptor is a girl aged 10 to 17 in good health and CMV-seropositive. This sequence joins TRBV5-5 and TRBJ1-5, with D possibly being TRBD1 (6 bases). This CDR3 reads CASSFLSGEYQPQHF. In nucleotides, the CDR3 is TGTGCCAGCAGCTTTTTATCAGGGGAGTATCAGCCCCAGCATTTT.